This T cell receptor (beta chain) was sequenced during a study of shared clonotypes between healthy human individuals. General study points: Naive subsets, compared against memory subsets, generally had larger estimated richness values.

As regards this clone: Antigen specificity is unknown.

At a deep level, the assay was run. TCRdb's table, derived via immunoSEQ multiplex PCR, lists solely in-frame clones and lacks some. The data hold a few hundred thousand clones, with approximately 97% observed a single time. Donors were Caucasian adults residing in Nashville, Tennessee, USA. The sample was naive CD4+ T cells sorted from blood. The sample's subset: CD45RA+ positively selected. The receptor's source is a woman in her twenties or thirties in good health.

CDR3 protein: CASSSPQGDHQPQHF. In nucleotides, the CDR3 is TGTGCCAGCAGTTCCCCCCAGGGGGACCATCAGCCCCAGCATTTT. The chain links TRBV28 to TRBJ1-5; 7 bases agree with TRBD1. Germline V gene data show CDR1 as MDHEN and CDR2 as SYDVKM. V was clipped by 4 bases and J by 5 bases; unmatched bases: 8. The CDR3 contains 15 residues.